Below, 3 T cell receptor beta chains from the same sample are listed, as sequenced in a study of type 1 regulatory T cells. These receptors lack a known antigen. TCRdb recomputed calls from the reads with MiXCR, one row per CDR3 protein. This repertoire shows 60,000 to 80,000 distinct CDR3 sequences, 55% to 80% found once; its top ten account for 7.6%. Sequenced material: cultured T cells, either the whole culture or a sorted T cell fraction (not recorded which). Noted subset: Tr1-enriched cell product generated in vitro against host alloantigens. Receptor source: a human donor in good health.

This chain uses TRBV27 with TRBJ1-3; D not resolved. Looked up from germline, CDR1 is MNHEY and CDR2 is SMNVEV (reference sequence). CDR3 size: 14 residues. Trimming shortened V by 6 bases and J by 2 bases, and 11 bases separated the two germline ends. The CDR3 is CASRSQRAGNTIYF. DNA of the CDR3: TGTGCCAGCAGAAGTCAAAGGGCTGGAAACACCATATATTTT.

The rearrangement joins TRBV4-3 to TRBJ2-7, with TRBD2 identical over 7 bases. J gave up 2 bases and V 4 bases, and 8 bases lay outside the gene matches. The CDR3 has 15 amino acids. Germline assignment: CDR1 LGHNA and CDR2 YSLEER. CDR3 DNA: TGCGCCAGCAGCCGCGAGCGGGAACCGGCCTACGAGCAGTACTTC. Translating gives CASSREREPAYEQYF.

V is TRBV2 and J is TRBJ2-1; 7 bases are a match to TRBD2. Germline V gene sequence: CDR1 SNHLY, CDR2 FYNNEI. The junction had 9 bases not matched to a gene; V was cut back by 7 bases and J by 0 bases. The CDR3 runs to 16 residues. The CDR3 protein is CASNLTSRRSYNEQFF. Here the CDR3 DNA reads TGTGCCAGCAACTTGACTAGCCGGCGCTCCTACAATGAGCAGTTCTTC.